Sequencing of this T cell receptor (beta chain) was carried out in a study of T-cell reconstitution after alpha-beta-depleted transplantation in children. A library of TCRbeta sequences, prepared with unique molecular identifiers, was generated. TCRdb redid the calling of the PCR reads with MiXCR, one entry per CDR3 protein. The sample holds about 980,000 distinct CDR3 sequences, roughly 29% seen once. On this clonotype itself: No antigen is known for it.

The CDR3 spans 16 residues. V gave up 8 bases and J gave up 0 bases; unmatched junction bases: 9. Germline V gene lookup returns CDR1 MNHEY and CDR2 SMNVEV (reference sequence). Study-wide points: Several hundred rapidly expanded clones from non-depleted graft cells reportedly supplied alpha-beta T cells about two months post-transplant. It was newly produced T cells that mostly accounted for T-cell counts and diversity one year after transplant.

The receptor's source is a boy in the first two years of life who had a stem cell transplant for SCID, so the T cells may come from the graft donor. The chain recombines TRBV27 with TRBJ1-4, with 7 bases that match TRBD1. The sample in question was PBMCs, mostly from graft donor cells, obtained 360 days after TCRalphabeta/CD19-depleted stem cell transplant. The chain's CDR3 is CASSPGTVTTNEKLFF. Written as DNA, the CDR3 is TGTGCCAGCTCCCCCGGGACAGTCACAACTAATGAAAAACTGTTTTTT.